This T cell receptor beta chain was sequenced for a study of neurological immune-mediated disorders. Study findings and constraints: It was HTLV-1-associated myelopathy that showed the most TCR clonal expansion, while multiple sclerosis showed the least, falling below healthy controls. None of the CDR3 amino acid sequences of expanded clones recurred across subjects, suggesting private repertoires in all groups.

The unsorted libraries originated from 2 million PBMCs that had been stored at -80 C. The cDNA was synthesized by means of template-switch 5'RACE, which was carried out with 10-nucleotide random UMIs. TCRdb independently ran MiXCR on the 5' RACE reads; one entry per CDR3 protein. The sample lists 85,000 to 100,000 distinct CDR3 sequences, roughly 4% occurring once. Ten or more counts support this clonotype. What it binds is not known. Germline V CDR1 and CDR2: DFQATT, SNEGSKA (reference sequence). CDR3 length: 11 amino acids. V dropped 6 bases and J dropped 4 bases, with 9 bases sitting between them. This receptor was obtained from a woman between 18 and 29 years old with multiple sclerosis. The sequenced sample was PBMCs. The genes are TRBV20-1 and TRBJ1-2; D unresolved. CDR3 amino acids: CSASESYGYTF. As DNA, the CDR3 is TGCAGTGCCTCAGAATCCTATGGCTACACCTTC.